This T cell receptor (beta chain) was sequenced in a study of T cells in Graves' hyperthyroidism and ophthalmopathy. General study findings and limits: Ophthalmopathy was model-predicted a median about six months pre-onset. Ophthalmopathy and stable hyperthyroidism were separated by a 13 V-J model. Blood also held most thyroid clonotypes expanded beyond 0.001.

Per germline, CDR1 GTSNPN and CDR2 SVGIG (reference sequence). The CDR3 contains 13 residues. Patients having uncontrolled infection, another autoimmune disease, pregnancy or lactation were not included. Points on this clonotype: Its target is unknown. Compared with germline, one end of the junction differs, possibly owing to a read error.

There were TCR beta CDR3 regions amplified from RNA transcripts. First-round RT-PCR with HTBI primers amplified the TCR CDR3 region. TCRdb re-derived calls from the multiplex PCR reads in MiXCR, one entry per CDR3 protein. Of about 380,000 distinct CDR3 sequences detected, roughly 15% appear once; the ten largest clones hold 15% to 20%. The sequence derives from a woman aged 25 to 39 with Graves' ophthalmopathy. The rearrangement links TRBV30 to TRBJ1-2, with D possibly being TRBD1 (6 bases). Material for sequencing was blood. The CDR3 loop reads CAWSVADYTGTSF. In nucleotides, the CDR3 is TGTGCCTGGAGTGTAGCCGACTACACAGGGACGTCCTTC. Combining the CDR3 with reference TRBV30 and TRBJ1-2 gives the whole variable domain SQTIHQWPATLVQPVGSPLSLECTVEGTSNPNLYWYRQAAGRGLQLLFYSVGIGQISSEVPQNLSASRPQDRQFILSSKKLLLSDSGFYLCAWSVADYTGTSFGSGTRLTVV.